This record covers a single TCR beta chain. Its cognate antigen is unknown. The data belong to a study of cytomegalovirus exposure and HLA in healthy donors. In the PCR, 60 Vbeta and 13 Jbeta primers were used. The data were produced by immunoSEQ multiplex PCR, yet TCRdb's version contains in-frame clones alone and is incomplete. The sample has over 130,000 clones; approximately 80% are singletons. Study-wide results and caveats: Earlier analysis found most TCR beta V segments productive about 90% or about 30% of the time.

While unrecorded immune exposures were likely, the donors were nominally healthy when sampled. CDR3 length: 15 residues. Trimming left V 5 bases short and J 2 bases short, with 16 bases between. CDR1 is PRHDT and CDR2 is FYEKMQ in the germline V gene (reference sequence). The chain uses TRBV13 and TRBJ2-7; a weak D match, TRBD2 (6 bases). Sequencing was performed on PBMCs. This receptor was identified in a woman between 40 and 50 years old in good health and CMV-seropositive. In DNA form, the CDR3 reads TGTGCCAGCAGCCCCTCCGGGACTCCAGCCTACGAGCAGTACTTC. Protein sequence: CASSPSGTPAYEQYF.